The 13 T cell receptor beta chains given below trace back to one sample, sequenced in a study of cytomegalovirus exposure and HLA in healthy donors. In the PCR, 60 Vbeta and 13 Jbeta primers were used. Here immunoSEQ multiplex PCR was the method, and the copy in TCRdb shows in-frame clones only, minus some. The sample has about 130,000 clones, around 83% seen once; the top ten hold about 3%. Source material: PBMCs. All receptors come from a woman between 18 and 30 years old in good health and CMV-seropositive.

CDR3 sequence (DNA): TGTGCCAGCAACAACCGGGACAATAACTATGGCTACACCTTC. Amino acids: CASNNRDNNYGYTF. The chain combines TRBV6-6 with TRBJ1-2; D may be TRBD1 (6 bases). From germline, CDR1 is MNHNY and CDR2 SVGAGI (reference sequence). The germline V and J ends were trimmed by 7 bases and 1 base, with 13 bases remaining between them. The CDR3 consists of 14 residues.

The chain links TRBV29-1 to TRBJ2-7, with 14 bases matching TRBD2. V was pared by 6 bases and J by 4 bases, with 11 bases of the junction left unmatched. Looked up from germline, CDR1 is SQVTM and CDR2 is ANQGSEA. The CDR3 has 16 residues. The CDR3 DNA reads TGCAGCGTAGGGACTAGCGGGGGAGCAGGACTATACGAGCAGTACTTC. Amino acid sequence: CSVGTSGGAGLYEQYF.

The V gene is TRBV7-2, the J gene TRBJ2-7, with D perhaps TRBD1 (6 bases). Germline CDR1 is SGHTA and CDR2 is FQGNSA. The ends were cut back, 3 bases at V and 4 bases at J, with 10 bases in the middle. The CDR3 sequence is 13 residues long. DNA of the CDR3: TGTGCCAGCAGCTTCCAGGGGTCATACGAGCAGTACTTC. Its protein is CASSFQGSYEQYF.

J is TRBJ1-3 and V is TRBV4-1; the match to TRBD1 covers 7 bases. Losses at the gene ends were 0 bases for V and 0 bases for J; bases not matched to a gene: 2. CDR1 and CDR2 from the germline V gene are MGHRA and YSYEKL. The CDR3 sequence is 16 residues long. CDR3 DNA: TGCGCCAGCAGCCAAGAGAGGGGGCTCTCTGGAAACACCATATATTTT. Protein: CASSQERGLSGNTIYF.

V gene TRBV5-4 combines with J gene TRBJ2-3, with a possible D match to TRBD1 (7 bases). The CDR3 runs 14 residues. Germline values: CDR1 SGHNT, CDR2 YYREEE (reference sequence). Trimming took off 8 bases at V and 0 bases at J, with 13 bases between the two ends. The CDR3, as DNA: TGTGCCAGTCAAGGAGGGGGCAGCACAGATACGCAGTATTTT. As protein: CASQGGGSTDTQYF.

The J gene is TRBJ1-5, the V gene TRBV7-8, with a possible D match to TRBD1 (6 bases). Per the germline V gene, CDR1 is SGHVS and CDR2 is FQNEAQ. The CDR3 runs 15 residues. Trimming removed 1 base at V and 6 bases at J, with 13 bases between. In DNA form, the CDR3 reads TGTGCCAGCAGCTTAGGAGGGGGGGCTGGTCAGCCCCAGCATTTT. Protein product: CASSLGGGAGQPQHF.

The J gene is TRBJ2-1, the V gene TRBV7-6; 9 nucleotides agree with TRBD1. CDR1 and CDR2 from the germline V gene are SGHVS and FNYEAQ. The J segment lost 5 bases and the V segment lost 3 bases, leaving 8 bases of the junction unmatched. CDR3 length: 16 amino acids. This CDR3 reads CASSFSPGQGNNEQFF. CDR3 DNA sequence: TGTGCCAGCAGCTTTTCCCCGGGACAGGGAAACAATGAGCAGTTCTTC.

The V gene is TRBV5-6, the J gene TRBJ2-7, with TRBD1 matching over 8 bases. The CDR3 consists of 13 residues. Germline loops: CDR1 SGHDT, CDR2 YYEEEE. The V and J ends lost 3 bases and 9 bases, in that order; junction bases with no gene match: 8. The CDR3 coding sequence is TGTGCCAGCAGCTGGGGTGGACAGGGCGGGCAGTACTTC. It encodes CASSWGGQGGQYF.

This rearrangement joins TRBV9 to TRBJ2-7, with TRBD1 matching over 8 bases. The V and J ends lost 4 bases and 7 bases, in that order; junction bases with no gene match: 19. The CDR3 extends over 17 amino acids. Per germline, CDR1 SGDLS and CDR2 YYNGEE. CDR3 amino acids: CASSRGSGTGRVGEQYF. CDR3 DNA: TGTGCCAGCAGCAGGGGATCCGGGACAGGACGAGTAGGGGAGCAGTACTTC.

CDR3 region: CASSWGQGITYEQYF. The DNA for the CDR3 is TGTGCCAGCAGTTGGGGCCAGGGGATAACCTACGAGCAGTACTTC. The chain links TRBV6-5 to TRBJ2-5; perhaps TRBD1 as D (6 bases). TRBJ2-7 matches the DNA end more closely, so the J call is doubtful. The CDR3 is 15 residues long. CDR1 MNHEY and CDR2 SVGAGI come from the germline V gene.

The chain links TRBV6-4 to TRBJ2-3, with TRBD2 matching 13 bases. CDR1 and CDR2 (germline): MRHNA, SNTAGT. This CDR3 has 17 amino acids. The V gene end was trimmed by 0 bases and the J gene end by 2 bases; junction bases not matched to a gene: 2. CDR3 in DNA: TGTGCCAGCAGTGACTCAACTAGCGGGGGGGACACAGATACGCAGTATTTT. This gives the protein CASSDSTSGGDTDTQYF.

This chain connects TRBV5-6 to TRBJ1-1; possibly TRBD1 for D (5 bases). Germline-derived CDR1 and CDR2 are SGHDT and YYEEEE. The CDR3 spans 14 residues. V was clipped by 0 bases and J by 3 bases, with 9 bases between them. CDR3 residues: CASSLARAYTEAFF. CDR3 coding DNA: TGTGCCAGCAGCTTGGCCAGGGCTTACACTGAAGCTTTCTTT.

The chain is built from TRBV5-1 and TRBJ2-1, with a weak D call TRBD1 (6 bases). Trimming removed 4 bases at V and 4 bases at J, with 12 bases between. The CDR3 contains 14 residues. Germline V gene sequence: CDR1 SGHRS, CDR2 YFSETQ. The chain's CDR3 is CASSAGTKYNEQFF. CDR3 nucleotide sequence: TGCGCCAGCAGCGCCGGGACAAAATACAATGAGCAGTTCTTC.